This T cell receptor (beta chain) was recorded in a study of response to subunit inactivated influenza vaccine. Whole-study results and caveats: It was suggested by the authors that few new T cells are recruited by each seasonal influenza vaccination.

V gave up 4 bases and J gave up 4 bases; unmatched junction bases: 7. There are 15 residues in the CDR3. Germline V gives CDR1 SGHTA, CDR2 FQGNSA. TCRdb used MiXCR to reprocess the RT-PCR reads, holding one entry per CDR3 protein. This table has a few hundred thousand distinct CDR3 sequences, approximately 11% appearing once. As to this clonotype: Its antigen is not known.

V and J are TRBV7-2 and TRBJ2-3; 8 bases match TRBD2. Sequenced material: PBMCs from blood, taken about 40 days after vaccination. The TCR comes from a man in his fifties or sixties who received an inactivated influenza vaccine. In DNA form, the CDR3 reads TGTGCCAGCAGCTCCCGCGGGGGGCGGGCAGATACGCAGTATTTT. It codes for CASSSRGGRADTQYF.